Below are 26 T cell receptor beta chains sequenced from a single sample in a study of early T cells in non-severe SARS-CoV-2 infection. TCRdb reprocessed the 5' RACE reads via MiXCR and lists one record per CDR3 protein. The data hold some 35,000 distinct CDR3 sequences, with 5.3% observed a single time. The sequenced material came from whole blood. These receptors came from an adult who was a healthcare worker with PCR-confirmed SARS-CoV-2 infection or an uninfected control (not recorded which).

This clonotype was counted between two and nine times. This chain links TRBV20-1 with TRBJ2-5; D is ambiguous. Germline V gene data show CDR1 as DFQATT and CDR2 as SNEGSKA (reference sequence). V lost 2 bases and J 4 bases, leaving 5 bases between the germline ends. The CDR3 consists of 11 residues. The CDR3 here is CSARKRETQYF. The CDR3 DNA follows: TGCAGTGCTAGAAAGCGAGAGACCCAGTACTTC.

In this sample, this clonotype turned up many times. V and J are TRBV5-4 and TRBJ2-1; TRBD1 aligns across 8 bases. Losses at the gene ends were 4 bases for V and 0 bases for J; bases not matched to a gene: 3. Germline CDR1 reads SGHNT; CDR2 reads YYREEE (reference sequence). CDR3 length: 15 amino acids. CDR3 loop: CASSATGGSYNEQFF. CDR3 bases: TGTGCCAGCAGCGCTACAGGGGGCTCCTACAATGAGCAGTTCTTC. Based on the CDR3 plus reference TRBV5-4 and TRBJ2-1, the full variable domain is ETGVTQSPTHLIKTRGQQVTLRCSSQSGHNTVSWYQQALGQGPQFIFQYYREEENGRGNFPPRFSGLQFPNYSSELNVNALELDDSALYLCASSATGGSYNEQFFGPGTRLTVL.

The chain uses TRBV6-6 and TRBJ2-3, with D maybe TRBD2 (7 bases). CDR1 is MNHNY and CDR2 is SVGAGI in the germline V gene (reference sequence). This CDR3 spans 11 amino acids. V lost 6 bases and J 9 bases, leaving 10 bases between the germline ends. CDR3 nucleotides: TGTGCCAGCAGCGGGGGGCGGACGCAGTATTTT. The encoded protein is CASSGGRTQYF.

At least ten counts were recorded for this clonotype. V gene TRBV7-9 combines with J gene TRBJ1-2; 7 nucleotides agree with TRBD1. The CDR3 extends over 14 amino acids. Trimming took 5 bases from V and 4 from J; bases not matched to a gene: 7. In germline, CDR1 is SEHNR, CDR2 FQNEAQ (reference sequence). CDR3: CASSPQTGPYGYTF. The CDR3 DNA sequence: TGTGCCAGCAGCCCCCAGACAGGGCCCTATGGCTACACCTTC.

This clonotype came up a few times. This rearrangement joins TRBV12-3 or TRBV12-4 to TRBJ2-3; no clear D. This CDR3 region has 16 residues. V was shortened by 3 bases and J by 4 bases, with 17 bases between the two germline ends. As DNA, the CDR3 is TGTGCCAGCAGTTTCACCCTCATAGCCAACCCAGATACGCAGTATTTT. Translating gives CASSFTLIANPDTQYF.

There are many counts of this clonotype. The chain is built from TRBV5-1 and TRBJ2-7; D not certain. Germline V gives CDR1 SGHRS, CDR2 YFSETQ. V was cut by 0 bases and J by 2 bases, with 12 bases left in between. This CDR3 is built from 15 residues. Here the CDR3 DNA reads TGCGCCAGCAGCTTGGCCATCGGACCCACCTACGAGCAGTACTTC. Protein product: CASSLAIGPTYEQYF. Filled out from reference TRBV5-1 and TRBJ2-7, the complete variable domain reads KAGVTQTPRYLIKTRGQQVTLSCSPISGHRSVSWYQQTPGQGLQFLFEYFSETQRNKGNFPGRFSGRQFSNSRSEMNVSTLELGDSALYLCASSLAIGPTYEQYFGPGTRLTVT.

This clonotype was counted ten times or more. The chain joins TRBV7-9 to TRBJ2-1, with D possibly being TRBD1 (6 bases). Germline CDR1 reads SEHNR; CDR2 reads FQNEAQ (reference sequence). This CDR3 spans 16 amino acids. V lost 4 bases to trimming and J lost 0 bases, with 13 bases between them. The CDR3 here is CASSSGTRSSYNEQFF. The CDR3 region has the DNA TGTGCCAGCAGCTCCGGGACAAGGAGCTCCTACAATGAGCAGTTCTTC.

This chain connects TRBV5-1 to TRBJ2-3, with 8 positions matching TRBD1. CDR1 SGHRS and CDR2 YFSETQ come from the germline V gene. V dropped 4 bases and J dropped 3; count of bases not matched to a gene: 7. The CDR3 runs to 15 residues. The CDR3 nucleotides read TGCGCCAGCAGCCCGGGGGACAGGACTACAGATACGCAGTATTTT. Protein sequence: CASSPGDRTTDTQYF.

This clonotype showed up many times. J is TRBJ1-3 and V is TRBV20-1; no firm D call. CDR1 is DFQATT and CDR2 is SNEGSKA in the germline V gene (reference sequence). V was trimmed by 6 bases and J by 6 bases, leaving 15 bases between them. The CDR3 extends over 13 amino acids. The CDR3 DNA reads as TGCAGTGCGCTCTACACCTTGGTAAACACCATATATTTT. This translates into CSALYTLVNTIYF.

This clonotype showed up just once. This may come from a read error, since a much larger clone is one base off. The V and J genes are TRBV19 and TRBJ2-7; D remains unclear. The germline V gene has CDR1 LNHDA and CDR2 SQIVND (reference sequence). This CDR3 contains 14 residues. The DNA of the CDR3 is TGTGCCAGTAGTATCGGCTTTTCTTCCTACGAGCAGTGCTTC. Its protein is CASSIGFSSYEQCF.

Ten or more counts support this clonotype. The V and J genes are TRBV6-1 and TRBJ1-1; TRBD1 might be the D (5 bases). Germline CDR1 MNHNS, CDR2 SASEGT. V gave up 8 bases and J gave up 3 bases, with 19 bases separating them. This CDR3 comprises 15 residues. CDR3 DNA sequence: TGTGCCAGCGCTTTCTCCAGGGCCTTGGACACTGAAGCTTTCTTT. It yields the protein CASAFSRALDTEAFF.

This clonotype turned up a few times. CDR3 bases: TGCGCCAGCAGCAGGGGACTAGCGGGTAAAAATGAGCAGTTCTTC. Translated, it gives CASSRGLAGKNEQFF. V is TRBV5-1 and J is TRBJ2-1; 12 bases agree with TRBD2. The CDR3 is 15 amino acids. Germline V gene sequence: CDR1 SGHRS, CDR2 YFSETQ. Trimming at V came to 4 bases and at J to 7 bases, leaving 6 bases not matched to a gene. Looking up the rest from reference TRBV5-1 and TRBJ2-1 gives the full variable domain: KAGVTQTPRYLIKTRGQQVTLSCSPISGHRSVSWYQQTPGQGLQFLFEYFSETQRNKGNFPGRFSGRQFSNSRSEMNVSTLELGDSALYLCASSRGLAGKNEQFFGPGTRLTVL.

This clonotype was counted at least ten times. The CDR3 nucleotides are TGTGCCAGCAGTGATGGCGCGGGACCAATCTATGGCTACACCTTC. The encoded protein is CASSDGAGPIYGYTF. The chain couples TRBV6-4 to TRBJ1-2; D is possibly TRBD1 (5 bases). This CDR3 contains 15 residues. Trimming left V 3 bases short and J 4 bases short, with 15 bases between. CDR1 and CDR2 (germline): MRHNA, SNTAGT.

This clonotype was recorded many times. The V and J genes are TRBV5-1 and TRBJ2-1; 7 positions match TRBD2. With 0 bases clipped from V and 4 bases from J, the junction kept 7 bases outside the gene matches. The CDR3 runs 16 residues. Germline V lookup: CDR1 SGHRS, CDR2 YFSETQ. This CDR3 is CASSLALGRGYNEQFF. In nucleotides, the CDR3 is TGCGCCAGCAGCTTGGCCTTGGGGAGGGGTTACAATGAGCAGTTCTTC.

This clonotype occurred many times. This chain joins TRBV5-1 and TRBJ1-1; no definite D call. Trimming pared 7 bases from V and 3 bases from J, leaving 19 bases between. Germline V CDR1 and CDR2: SGHRS, YFSETQ. This CDR3 region has 15 residues. As DNA, the CDR3 is TGCGCCAGCTACCCCGACAACGTTGGGGACACTGAAGCTTTCTTT. Amino acid sequence: CASYPDNVGDTEAFF.

The gene calls are TRBV7-9 and TRBJ2-5; a possible D gene is TRBD2 (6 bases). Germline V lookup: CDR1 SEHNR, CDR2 FQNEAQ (reference sequence). V was shortened by 3 bases and J by 4 bases, with 24 bases between the two germline ends. The CDR3 covers 18 residues. The CDR3 DNA follows: TGTGCCAGCAGCTTTTTCGGAGTGCAAGGGAGGTTTACAGAGACCCAGTACTTC. Protein: CASSFFGVQGRFTETQYF.

This clonotype was found many times. The V gene is TRBV7-8, the J gene TRBJ2-7, with D possibly being TRBD1 or TRBD2 (5 bases each). The V gene's germline CDR1 is SGHVS and CDR2 FQNEAQ. V lost 2 bases and J 7 bases, leaving 18 bases between the germline ends. CDR3 length equals 15 residues. The chain's CDR3 is CASSLFGRESGEQYF. CDR3 in DNA: TGTGCCAGCAGCTTATTTGGCAGGGAGTCGGGAGAGCAGTACTTC.

On this clonotype: This may stem from a read error, because a much larger clone lies one nucleotide away. The genes are TRBV7-6 and TRBJ2-5, with TRBD2 matching over 10 bases. Germline CDR1 SGHVS, CDR2 FNYEAQ. The CDR3 is made up of 13 amino acids. CDR3 protein: CVSGRDSQETQYF. For the CDR3, the DNA is TGTGTCAGCGGGAGGGACAGCCAAGAGACCCAGTACTTC.

The chain employs TRBV20-1 and TRBJ2-3, with D possibly TRBD2 on 5 matching bases. Trimming stripped 3 bases from V and 0 bases from J, with 13 bases between. This CDR3 is built from 15 residues. Germline V gene sequence: CDR1 DFQATT, CDR2 SNEGSKA (reference sequence). CDR3 residues: CSASLGSSSTDTQYF. The CDR3, as DNA: TGCAGTGCTAGCTTAGGGAGCTCTAGCACAGATACGCAGTATTTT.

This clonotype was recorded many times. This chain connects TRBV4-3 to TRBJ2-1; unclear D gene. V was shortened by 0 bases and J by 4 bases, with 10 bases between the two germline ends. Germline assignment: CDR1 LGHNA and CDR2 YSLEER. The length of the CDR3 is 15 residues. CDR3 DNA sequence: TGCGCCAGCAGCCAAGATGGTAACAGATACAATGAGCAGTTCTTC. Protein product: CASSQDGNRYNEQFF.

This clonotype was observed many times. This sequence joins TRBV20-1 and TRBJ2-3; D call uncertain. The CDR3 is made up of 13 amino acids. The germline V gene has CDR1 DFQATT and CDR2 SNEGSKA (reference sequence). Trimming removed 5 bases at V and 6 bases at J, with 15 bases between. CDR3 nucleotide sequence: TGCAGTGCTGTAGACCCCTCGGGTGATACGCAGTATTTT. Translated, it gives CSAVDPSGDTQYF.

V and J are TRBV4-3 and TRBJ1-1; TRBD1 aligns across 7 bases. CDR3 length: 14 amino acids. V dropped 3 bases and J dropped 3; count of bases not matched to a gene: 4. CDR1 is LGHNA, CDR2 YSLEER, per germline. DNA for the CDR3: TGCGCCAGCAGCCACGGGACAGCGGACACTGAAGCTTTCTTT. Its translation: CASSHGTADTEAFF.

This clonotype came up many times. V and J are TRBV5-8 and TRBJ2-4; 7 nucleotides align to TRBD2. V lost 1 base and J lost 6; bases outside the gene matches: 7. There are 15 residues in the CDR3. Looked up from germline, CDR1 is SGHTS and CDR2 is YDEGEE. Here the CDR3 DNA reads TGTGCCAGCAGCTTGAGATGGGGCGGGGGAAACATTCAGTACTTC. It codes for CASSLRWGGGNIQYF.

This clonotype was counted many times. The V and J genes are TRBV14 and TRBJ2-7; TRBD2 matches at 13 bases. Germline lookup yields CDR1 SGHDN and CDR2 FVKESK. The CDR3 runs to 15 residues. V shed 4 bases, J shed 7 bases, and the junction held 7 bases outside the gene matches. The CDR3 protein is CASSPGTSGMREQYF. In DNA form, the CDR3 reads TGTGCCAGCAGCCCCGGGACTAGCGGGATGAGGGAGCAGTACTTC.

This clonotype was observed at least ten times. V usage is TRBV6-2 or TRBV6-3 and J usage is TRBJ1-1; 7 bases match TRBD1. The V segment lost 8 bases and the J segment 0 bases; nucleotides outside the gene matches: 9. CDR3 length: 15 amino acids. Germline CDR1 MNHEY, CDR2 SVGEGT. The chain's CDR3 is CASETGTMMNTEAFF. Here the CDR3 DNA reads TGTGCCAGCGAGACAGGGACAATGATGAACACTGAAGCTTTCTTT.

This clonotype was counted between two and nine times. CDR3 bases: TGTGCCAGCAGCCGGTCAGGTTTAACCCAGTACTTC. Its protein product is CASSRSGLTQYF. The J gene is TRBJ2-5, the V gene TRBV7-9; D unresolved. The length of the CDR3 is 12 residues. With 5 bases removed from V and 8 bases from J, the gap between germline ends came to 12 bases. Germline loops: CDR1 SEHNR, CDR2 FQNEAQ (reference sequence).